This T cell receptor (beta chain) stems from a study of T cells in Graves' hyperthyroidism and ophthalmopathy. At the level of the study: Once the initial diagnosis was made, peripheral blood was obtained before any treatment.

Researchers took RNA transcripts and amplified the TCR beta CDR3 regions from them. First-round RT-PCR of the TCR CDR3 relied on the HTBI primer set. TCRdb recomputed calls from the multiplex PCR reads with MiXCR, one row per CDR3 protein. The profile covers approximately 530,000 distinct CDR3 sequences, with over 15% appearing a single time and approximately 20% taken by the ten largest. Germline V lookup: CDR1 DFQATT, CDR2 SNEGSKA (reference sequence). The CDR3 covers 14 residues. The germline V and J ends were trimmed by 5 bases and 0 bases, with 11 bases remaining between them. The sample was blood. The source is a woman in her late teens or twenties with Graves' hyperthyroidism. V usage is TRBV20-1 and J usage is TRBJ2-4; D gene ambiguous. The CDR3 DNA reads as TGCAGTGCTCCGGTCGTCCTAGCCAAAAACATTCAGTACTTC. Translation: CSAPVVLAKNIQYF.